This entry describes one T cell receptor beta chain. In this sample, this clonotype turned up once. The antigen this receptor binds is unknown. No base-level quality is on record; no much larger clone is a single base apart. Receptor libraries were prepared by PCR. TCRdb shows the sequencer as Illumina MiSeq. Synthesis of cDNA relied on SMARTScribe reverse transcriptase together with a 5' template-switch oligo that added a universal priming site. A 12-nucleotide random unique molecular identifier (UMI) was carried by the template-switch oligo, and each cDNA molecule was tagged with this UMI. During reverse transcription, chain-specific reverse primers targeted TCRbeta transcripts. Leftover template-switch adapters were removed by uracil DNA glycosylase treatment, and cDNA was purified using a Qiagen MinElute kit. For the first PCR, around 21 cycles were run with KAPA HiFi HotStart ReadyMix and step-out primers, split across four 50 ul reactions. Before further amplification, first-round PCR products were gel-purified. Illumina Nextera adapters were added in a second roughly 8-cycle PCR, after which libraries were purified and pooled. A 50-nucleotide 5' read captured the UMI barcode for each TCRbeta molecule. The paper's processing steps were these. Reads were grouped by UMI into consensus reads using the MIGEC toolkit. Final reads were produced by merging forward and reverse consensus reads with PEAR. A custom decontamination script removed identical UMI-sequence pairs shared across libraries, treating them as cross-sample contamination. V(D)J assignment and CDR3 extraction were performed with MIGMAP, a wrapper around IgBLAST. A TCR clonotype was defined by an identical V gene, J gene and CDR3 amino acid sequence; no sequencing was done for CDR1 and CDR2. Using fastp at Q25 and MiXCR, TCRdb reprocessed the public reads and kept productive beta chains. Entries are consolidated by CDR3 protein sequence, retaining the most common genes and DNA. The V and J calls and clone size are TCRdb's, not the authors'. Counted in this sample were 1,200 or so distinct CDR3 sequences; approximately 78% of them appeared once. Around 41% of the sample belongs to the ten largest clones.

These data originate in a study of robustness of blood B and T cell sequencing (dated by TCRdb to 2016 to 2018). For the study in its entirety: The study aimed to determine how much peripheral blood is needed to reliably characterize an individual's TCRbeta and IgG repertoires. As technical replicates, two replicate TCRbeta cDNA libraries were prepared from one shared RNA pool derived from a single 10 ml draw. TCRbeta and IgG repertoires were quantified in each of the roughly nine independently drawn blood samples. Overall study results and their limits: Evidence of cross-contamination, likely from batch processing, showed up in one pair of TCRbeta libraries, so the UMI-sequence pairs shared by that pair of libraries were removed. Because EDTA tubes had to be fractionated immediately, the use of EDTA tubes in multi-site collections was limited. The 1,000 most abundant TCRbeta clonotypes from the pooled draws were found in every single 10 ml sample. When 3 or 4 tubes (roughly 26-40 ml blood) were combined, saturation was approached in coverage of the top 10,000 TCRbeta clonotypes. Between the technical replicate libraries, around 96% of the top 10,000 TCRbeta clonotypes in one library were also present in the other library. TCRbeta rarefaction curves did not fully plateau, suggesting under-sequencing or many low-abundance clonotypes. Pooling tubes did not make the overlap of rare TCRbeta clonotypes any better, which implies that much larger blood volumes would be needed to capture those rare clonotypes.

mRNA, which captures expressed receptors, was used instead of genomic DNA for quantification of TCRbeta repertoires. Without any cell sorting, leukocytes from the buffy coat were collected into Trizol, and RNA was extracted using the Direct-zol RNA MiniPrep Plus kit. EDTA blood tubes were spun right away at 4 degrees C to separate plasma, buffy coat and red blood cells. According to the germline V gene, CDR1 reads SQVTM and CDR2 reads ANQGSEA. Counted from cysteine to phenylalanine, this CDR3 has 15 amino acids. Only CDR3 DNA is held: 45 bases, read in frame from base 1. V and J are truncated by 3 bases and 1 base respectively, leaving an intervening sequence of 14 bases.

This sequence originates from a human donor in good health. Recombination linked TRBV29-1 to TRBJ2-3; a tentative D call is TRBD2 (6 bases match). Sequenced input: peripheral blood. Read as DNA, the sequence is TGCAGCGTTGACAACGCGGGCGGGGGCACAGATACGCAGTATTTT. Its protein reads: CSVDNAGGGTDTQYF.